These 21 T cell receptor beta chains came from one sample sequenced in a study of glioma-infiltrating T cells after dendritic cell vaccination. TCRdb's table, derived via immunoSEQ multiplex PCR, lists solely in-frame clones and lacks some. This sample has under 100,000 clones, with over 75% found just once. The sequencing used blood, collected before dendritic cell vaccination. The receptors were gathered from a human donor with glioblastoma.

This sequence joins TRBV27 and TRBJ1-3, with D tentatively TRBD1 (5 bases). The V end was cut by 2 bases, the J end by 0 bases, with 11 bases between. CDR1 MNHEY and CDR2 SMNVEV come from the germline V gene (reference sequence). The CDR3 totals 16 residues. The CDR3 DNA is TGTGCCAGCAGTTTACACCCGGACAACTCTGGAAACACCATATATTTT. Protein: CASSLHPDNSGNTIYF.

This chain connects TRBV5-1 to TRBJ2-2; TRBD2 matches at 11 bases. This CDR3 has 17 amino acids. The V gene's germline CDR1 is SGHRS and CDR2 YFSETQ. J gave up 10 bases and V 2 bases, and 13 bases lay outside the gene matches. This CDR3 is CASSFLTLAGGPEELFF. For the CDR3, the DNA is TGCGCCAGCAGCTTCCTCACCCTAGCGGGGGGTCCTGAGGAGCTGTTTTTT.

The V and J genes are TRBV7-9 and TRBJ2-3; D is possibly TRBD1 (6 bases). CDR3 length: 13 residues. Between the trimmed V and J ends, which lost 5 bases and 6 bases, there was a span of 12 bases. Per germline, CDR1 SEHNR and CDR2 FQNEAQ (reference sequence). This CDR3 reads CASSPQGPDTQYF. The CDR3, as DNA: TGTGCCAGCAGCCCCCAGGGGCCTGATACGCAGTATTTT.

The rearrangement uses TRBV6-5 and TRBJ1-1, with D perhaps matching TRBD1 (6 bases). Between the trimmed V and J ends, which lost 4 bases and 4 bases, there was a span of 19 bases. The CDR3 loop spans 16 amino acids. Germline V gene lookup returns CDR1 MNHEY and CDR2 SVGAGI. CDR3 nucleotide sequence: TGTGCCAGCAGTTCCCTGAGGGCCCAAGGGGGCACTGAAGCTTTCTTT. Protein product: CASSSLRAQGGTEAFF.

CDR3 loop: CASSSPAGGMNEQYF. The CDR3 DNA reads TGTGCCAGCAGTTCGCCGGCAGGGGGGATGAACGAGCAGTACTTC. The chain links TRBV27 to TRBJ2-7, with D perhaps TRBD1 (7 bases). This CDR3 has 15 amino acids. CDR1 is MNHEY and CDR2 is SMNVEV in the germline V gene (reference sequence). V was clipped by 4 bases and J by 5 bases, with 18 bases between them.

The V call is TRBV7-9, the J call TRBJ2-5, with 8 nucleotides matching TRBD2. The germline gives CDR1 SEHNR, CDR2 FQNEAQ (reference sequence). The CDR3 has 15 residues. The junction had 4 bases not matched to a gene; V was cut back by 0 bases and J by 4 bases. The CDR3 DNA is TGTGCCAGCAGCTTAGCGGGGGCGGGAGGAGAGACCCAGTACTTC. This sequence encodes CASSLAGAGGETQYF.

The CDR3 bases are TGTGCCAGCAGTTCCCTTACCGGGACAGCCTTCTACAATGAGCAGTTCTTC. It translates to CASSSLTGTAFYNEQFF. The chain couples TRBV27 to TRBJ2-1; 7 nucleotides agree with TRBD1. Germline trimming cut 4 bases from V and 3 bases from J; bases unmatched to any gene: 12. In germline, CDR1 is MNHEY, CDR2 SMNVEV (reference sequence). The CDR3 sequence is 17 residues long.

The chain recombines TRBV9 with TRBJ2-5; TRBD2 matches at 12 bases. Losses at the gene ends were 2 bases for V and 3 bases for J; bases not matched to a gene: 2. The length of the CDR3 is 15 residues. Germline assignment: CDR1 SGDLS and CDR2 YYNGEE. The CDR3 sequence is CASSVTSGSEETQYF. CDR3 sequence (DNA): TGTGCCAGCAGCGTGACTAGCGGGAGTGAAGAGACCCAGTACTTC.

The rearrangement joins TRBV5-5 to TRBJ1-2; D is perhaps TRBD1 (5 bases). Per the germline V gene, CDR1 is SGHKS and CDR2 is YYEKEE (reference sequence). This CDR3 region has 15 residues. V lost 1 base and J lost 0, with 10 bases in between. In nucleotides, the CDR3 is TGTGCCAGCAGCTTGTCAGCGGGGGCTAACTATGGCTACACCTTC. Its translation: CASSLSAGANYGYTF.

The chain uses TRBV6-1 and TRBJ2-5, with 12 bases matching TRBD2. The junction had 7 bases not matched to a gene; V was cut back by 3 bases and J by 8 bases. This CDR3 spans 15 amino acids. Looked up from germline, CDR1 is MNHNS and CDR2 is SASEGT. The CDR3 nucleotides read TGTGCCAGCAGTGACCGGACTAGCGGGGCGCCTACCCAGTACTTC. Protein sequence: CASSDRTSGAPTQYF.

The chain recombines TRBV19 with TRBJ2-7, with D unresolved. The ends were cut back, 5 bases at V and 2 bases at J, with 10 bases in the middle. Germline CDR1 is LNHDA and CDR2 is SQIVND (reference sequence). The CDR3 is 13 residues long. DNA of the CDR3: TGTGCCAGTAGTGAGACATATCCCTACGAGCAGTACTTC. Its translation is CASSETYPYEQYF.

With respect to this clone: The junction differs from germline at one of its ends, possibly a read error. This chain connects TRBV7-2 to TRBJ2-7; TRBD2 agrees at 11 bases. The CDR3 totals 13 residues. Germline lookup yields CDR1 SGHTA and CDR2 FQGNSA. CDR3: CASSLPLAGGPHF. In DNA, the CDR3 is TGTGCCAGCAGCCTCCCTTTAGCGGGAGGGCCCCACTTC.

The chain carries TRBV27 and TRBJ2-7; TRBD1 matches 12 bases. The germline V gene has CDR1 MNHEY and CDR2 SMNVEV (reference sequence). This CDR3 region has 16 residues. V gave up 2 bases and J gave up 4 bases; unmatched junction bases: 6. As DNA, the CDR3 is TGTGCCAGCAGTTTAGAGGGGACAGGGGGCTTTTACGAGCAGTACTTC. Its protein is CASSLEGTGGFYEQYF.

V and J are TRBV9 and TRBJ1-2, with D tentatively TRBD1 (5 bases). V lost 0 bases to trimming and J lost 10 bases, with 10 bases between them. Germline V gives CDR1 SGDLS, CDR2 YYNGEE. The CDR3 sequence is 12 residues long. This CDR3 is CASSVDGGSYTF. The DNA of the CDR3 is TGTGCCAGCAGCGTAGATGGGGGGTCCTACACCTTC.

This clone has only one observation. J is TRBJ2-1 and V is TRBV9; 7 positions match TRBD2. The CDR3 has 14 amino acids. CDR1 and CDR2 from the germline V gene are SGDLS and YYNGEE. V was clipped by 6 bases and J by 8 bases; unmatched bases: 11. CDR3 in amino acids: CASTPGGSGDEQFF. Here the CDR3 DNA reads TGTGCCAGCACCCCGGGGGGTAGCGGTGATGAGCAGTTCTTC.

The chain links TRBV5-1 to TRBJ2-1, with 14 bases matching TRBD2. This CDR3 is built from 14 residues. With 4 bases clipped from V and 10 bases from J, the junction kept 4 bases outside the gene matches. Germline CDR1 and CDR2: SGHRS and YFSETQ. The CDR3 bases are TGCGCCAGCAGCAGGGGACTAGCGGGGGCCGAGCAGTTCTTC. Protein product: CASSRGLAGAEQFF.

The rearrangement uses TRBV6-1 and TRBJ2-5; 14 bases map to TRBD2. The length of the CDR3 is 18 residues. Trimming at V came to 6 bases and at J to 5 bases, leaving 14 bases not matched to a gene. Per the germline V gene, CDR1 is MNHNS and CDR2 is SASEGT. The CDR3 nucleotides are TGTGCCAGCAGCGAAAAATCGACTAGCGGGAGGGCCAGGGAGACCCAGTACTTC. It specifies CASSEKSTSGRARETQYF.

The CDR3 sequence is CASSVAQGALGGYTF. In DNA form, the CDR3 reads TGTGCCAGCAGTGTGGCCCAGGGGGCTCTAGGGGGCTACACCTTC. The chain carries TRBV2 and TRBJ1-2; 8 positions match TRBD1. This CDR3 is built from 15 residues. V lost 4 bases to trimming and J lost 8 bases; unmatched junction nucleotides: 12. Per the germline V gene, CDR1 is SNHLY and CDR2 is FYNNEI.

The CDR3 region is CASSWRQGDEKLFF. CDR3 nucleotide sequence: TGCGCCAGCAGCTGGAGACAGGGGGATGAAAAACTGTTTTTT. J is TRBJ1-4 and V is TRBV5-1; the match to TRBD1 covers 9 bases. CDR3 length: 14 amino acids. The junction had 3 bases not matched to a gene; V was cut back by 3 bases and J by 6 bases. The germline gives CDR1 SGHRS, CDR2 YFSETQ.

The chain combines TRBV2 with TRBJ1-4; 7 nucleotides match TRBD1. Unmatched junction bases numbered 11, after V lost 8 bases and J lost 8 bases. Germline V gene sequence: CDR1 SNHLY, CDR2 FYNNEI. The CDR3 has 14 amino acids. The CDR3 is CASGETGKREKLFF. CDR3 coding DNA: TGTGCCAGCGGGGAGACAGGGAAACGCGAAAAACTGTTTTTT. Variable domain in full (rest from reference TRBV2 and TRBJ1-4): EPEVTQTPSHQVTQMGQEVILRCVPISNHLYFYWYRQILGQKVEFLVSFYNNEISEKSEIFDDQFSVERPDGSNFTLKIRSTKLEDSAMYFCASGETGKREKLFFGSGTQLSVL.

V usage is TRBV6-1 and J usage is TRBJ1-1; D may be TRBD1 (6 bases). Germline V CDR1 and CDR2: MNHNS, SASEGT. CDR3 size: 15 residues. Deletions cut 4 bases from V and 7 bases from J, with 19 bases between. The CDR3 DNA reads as TGTGCCAGCAGTGTCCTCGGGGACACTGGGAATGAAGCTTTCTTT. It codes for CASSVLGDTGNEAFF.